These T cell receptor beta chains were read from a single sample in a study of human T cells and chemical hapten exposure. TCRdb called the RACE reads again in MiXCR, with one record for every CDR3 protein. The sample has 84,000 or so distinct CDR3 sequences, about a tenth seen once. Sample: whole blood, taken in connection with sensitization to the hapten diphenylcyclopropenone (DPC). These receptors all stem from a woman aged 30 to 39 with alopecia areata. Some clones in this sample may be carry-over from other donors' samples. Both conserved end residues are trimmed from each CDR3.

J: TRBJ1-3; V: TRBV6-5; CDR3: ASTDRFSGNTIY
J: TRBJ2-7; V: TRBV28; CDR3: ASSSGTDYEQY
J: TRBJ2-2; V: TRBV7-6; CDR3: ASSLVSGGRAGELF
J: TRBJ2-5; V: TRBV4-2; CDR3: ASSRAANNQETQY
J: TRBJ2-2; V: TRBV29-1; CDR3: SVTGTSGVTGELF
J: TRBJ2-7; V: TRBV25-1; CDR3: ASSESLGGCEQY
J: TRBJ2-4; V: TRBV29-1; CDR3: SAVRGGGNIQY
J: TRBJ1-4; V: TRBV9; CDR3: ASSVARTGPPLF
J: TRBJ2-7; V: TRBV6-2/TRBV6-3; CDR3: ASGTGESSYEQY
J: TRBJ2-1; V: TRBV7-2; CDR3: ASSRADRAFFY
J: TRBJ2-5; V: TRBV7-3; CDR3: ASSSGQGANQY
J: TRBJ2-2; V: TRBV5-1; CDR3: ASSSGLTGELF
J: TRBJ2-2; V: TRBV12-3/TRBV12-4; CDR3: ASSRTGTHTGELF
J: TRBJ1-1; V: TRBV7-9; CDR3: ASSFQVPNTEAF
J: TRBJ2-1; V: TRBV5-5; CDR3: ASSLARVSYNEQF
J: TRBJ2-5; V: TRBV6-2/TRBV6-3; CDR3: ASFRQLQETQY
J: TRBJ1-1; V: TRBV20-1; CDR3: SASGRNTEAF
J: TRBJ2-6; V: TRBV6-5; CDR3: ASRGDLSSGANVLT
J: TRBJ1-6; V: TRBV12-3/TRBV12-4; CDR3: ASTRGGSPLH
J: TRBJ1-1; V: TRBV29-1; CDR3: STRGGGEAF
J: TRBJ2-1; V: TRBV3-1; CDR3: ASSQDSSRVGQF
J: TRBJ1-5; V: TRBV20-1; CDR3: SAVTGDQPQH
J: TRBJ2-1; V: TRBV29-1; CDR3: SVEKGLAGNNEQF
J: TRBJ2-5; V: TRBV11-2; CDR3: ASSLHRETQY
J: TRBJ1-5; V: TRBV7-9; CDR3: ASSPETGQPQH
J: TRBJ2-6; V: TRBV11-2; CDR3: ASSLREQGRGSGANVLT
J: TRBJ2-6; V: TRBV19; CDR3: ASTLTGGTGANVLT
J: TRBJ2-7; V: TRBV28; CDR3: ASSTSYEQY
J: TRBJ2-6; V: TRBV3-1; CDR3: ASSPRQGVRARAGSGANVLT
J: TRBJ1-5; V: TRBV20-1; CDR3: SARSRGSNNQPQH
J: TRBJ1-1; V: TRBV30; CDR3: AWTLNTEAF
J: TRBJ2-3; V: TRBV6-5; CDR3: ASRDPSTDTQY
J: TRBJ2-1; V: TRBV29-1; CDR3: SVEAYFRDSDDNEQF
J: TRBJ2-3; V: TRBV18; CDR3: ASSSYSGRAGQDTQY
J: TRBJ2-7; V: TRBV30; CDR3: AWARARSYEQY
J: TRBJ1-4; V: TRBV2; CDR3: ASRTGPNEKLF
J: TRBJ1-1; V: TRBV12-3/TRBV12-4; CDR3: ASSYTPEAF
J: TRBJ1-6; V: TRBV11-3; CDR3: ASSYQVSNSPLH
J: TRBJ2-1; V: TRBV11-2; CDR3: ASSLASDEQF
J: TRBJ2-3; V: TRBV7-2; CDR3: ASSLVFRDTQY
J: TRBJ1-2; V: TRBV4-3; CDR3: ASSQDRAGDDYGYT
J: TRBJ2-3; V: TRBV25-1; CDR3: ASSDGLAGSTDTQY
J: TRBJ2-1; V: TRBV13; CDR3: ASSLKRVDWDEQF
J: TRBJ1-6; V: TRBV21-1; CDR3: ASSKVSGQGDSPLH
J: TRBJ2-3; V: TRBV20-1; CDR3: SARDPSGRAGTDTQY
J: TRBJ2-1; V: TRBV19; CDR3: ASSTSERETYNEQF
J: TRBJ2-3; V: TRBV6-2/TRBV6-3; CDR3: ASSYSSGSTDTQY
J: TRBJ1-5; V: TRBV5-4; CDR3: ASSAGTERNQPQH
J: TRBJ2-1; V: TRBV20-1; CDR3: SADPGTSFPSSYNEQF
J: TRBJ1-6; V: TRBV27; CDR3: ASSSAGNLRSPLH
J: TRBJ2-2; V: TRBV12-3/TRBV12-4; CDR3: ASRPDWGSGELF
J: TRBJ2-6; V: TRBV7-9; CDR3: ATGTSGANVLT